What follows describes a single TCR beta chain. This sample is drawn from a study of blood T cell repertoires in COVID-19. The CDR3 contains 16 residues. Germline lookup yields CDR1 SGHRS and CDR2 YFSETQ. Trimming took off 0 bases at V and 1 base at J, with 13 bases between the two ends. Using immunoSEQ multiplex PCR, the repertoire was profiled, and TCRdb retains in-frame clones only, with some absent. Among 100,000 or so clones listed, 70% to 85% were seen once. The receptor was derived from a man aged 55 to 69 with active or convalescent COVID-19. This chain connects TRBV5-1 to TRBJ1-1; a possible D gene is TRBD1 (5 bases). Specimen: peripheral blood. As DNA, the CDR3 is TGCGCCAGCAGCTTGGGGGGCCGGGTGGGGAACACTGAAGCTTTCTTT. Translation: CASSLGGRVGNTEAFF.